Given below is one T cell receptor beta chain in context. What it binds is not known. The germline CDR1 and CDR2 sequences are LNHDA and SQIVND (reference sequence). There are 13 residues in the CDR3. Trimming took off 7 bases at V and 7 bases at J, with 16 bases between the two ends. The sample comes from a study of neoadjuvant anti-PD-1 for oral cavity cancer. Whole-study context: Before surgery, most patients got three to four biweekly 3 mg/kg nivolumab doses.

The table came from immunoSEQ multiplex PCR; TCRdb's copy has only in-frame clones and leaves some out. The sample yields 55,000 to 80,000 clones, around 83% seen once. Study-wide findings and caveats: After neoadjuvant nivolumab, PBMC T cell clonality was significantly higher in non-responders than responders.

The TCR comes from a person between 40 and 85 years old with oral cavity squamous cell carcinoma. The J gene is TRBJ2-5, the V gene TRBV19; TRBD2 might be the D (5 bases). Sequencing used PBMCs, obtained before nivolumab (anti-PD-1) treatment. The CDR3 spells CASILGDEVTQYF. For the CDR3, the DNA is TGTGCCAGTATCCTCGGGGATGAGGTGACCCAGTACTTC.